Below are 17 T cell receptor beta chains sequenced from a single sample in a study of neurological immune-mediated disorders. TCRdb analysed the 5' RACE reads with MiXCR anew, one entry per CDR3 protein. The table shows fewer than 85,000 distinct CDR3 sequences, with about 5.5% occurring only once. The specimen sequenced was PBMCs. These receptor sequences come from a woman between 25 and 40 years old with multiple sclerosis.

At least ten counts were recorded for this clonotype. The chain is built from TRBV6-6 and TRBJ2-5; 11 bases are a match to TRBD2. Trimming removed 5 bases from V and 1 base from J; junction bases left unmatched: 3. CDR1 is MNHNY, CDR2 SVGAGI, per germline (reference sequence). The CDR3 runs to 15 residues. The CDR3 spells CASSRGLAGQETQYF. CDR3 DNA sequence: TGTGCCAGCAGTCGCGGACTAGCGGGCCAAGAGACCCAGTACTTC.

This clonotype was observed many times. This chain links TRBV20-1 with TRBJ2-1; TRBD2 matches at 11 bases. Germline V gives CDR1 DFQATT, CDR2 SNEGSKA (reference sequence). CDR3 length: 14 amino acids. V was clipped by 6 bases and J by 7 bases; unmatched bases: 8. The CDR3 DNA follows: TGCAGTGCCTCTATAGCGGGGGGGCCAAATGAGCAGTTCTTC. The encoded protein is CSASIAGGPNEQFF.

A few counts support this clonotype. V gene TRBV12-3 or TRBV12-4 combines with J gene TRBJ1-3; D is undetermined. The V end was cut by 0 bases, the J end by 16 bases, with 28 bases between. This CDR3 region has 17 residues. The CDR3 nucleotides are TGTGCCAGCAGTTTAGCGAGAGAGCCGCAGCCTTTACCGGGCATGTATTTT. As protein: CASSLAREPQPLPGMYF.

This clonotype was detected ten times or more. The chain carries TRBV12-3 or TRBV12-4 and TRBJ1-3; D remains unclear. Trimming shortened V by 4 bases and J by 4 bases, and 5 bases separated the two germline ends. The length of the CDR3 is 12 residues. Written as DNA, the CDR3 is TGTGCCAGCAGTTACGGAGGAAACACCATATATTTT. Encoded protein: CASSYGGNTIYF.

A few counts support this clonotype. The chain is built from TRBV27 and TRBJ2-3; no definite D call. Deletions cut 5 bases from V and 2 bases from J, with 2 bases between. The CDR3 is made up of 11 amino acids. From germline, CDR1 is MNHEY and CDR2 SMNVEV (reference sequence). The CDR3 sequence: CASSPTDTQYF. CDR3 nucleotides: TGTGCCAGCAGTCCCACAGATACGCAGTATTTT.

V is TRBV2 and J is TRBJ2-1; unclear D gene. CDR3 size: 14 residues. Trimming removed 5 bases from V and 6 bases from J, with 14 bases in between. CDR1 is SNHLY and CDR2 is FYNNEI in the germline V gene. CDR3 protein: CASSSGRTSNEQFF. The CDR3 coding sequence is TGTGCCAGCAGTTCAGGACGGACCAGCAATGAGCAGTTCTTC.

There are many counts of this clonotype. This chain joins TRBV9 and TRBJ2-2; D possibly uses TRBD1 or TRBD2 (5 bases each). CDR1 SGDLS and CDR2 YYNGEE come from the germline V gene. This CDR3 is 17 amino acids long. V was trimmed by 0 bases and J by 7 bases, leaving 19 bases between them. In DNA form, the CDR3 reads TGTGCCAGCAGCGTAGCGTTGACGGGGCTAAGAGGCGGGGAGCTGTTTTTT. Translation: CASSVALTGLRGGELFF. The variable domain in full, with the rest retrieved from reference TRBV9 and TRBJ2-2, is DSGVTQTPKHLITATGQRVTLRCSPRSGDLSVYWYQQSLDQGLQFLIQYYNGEERAKGNILERFSAQQFPDLHSELNLSSLELGDSALYFCASSVALTGLRGGELFFGEGSRLTVL.

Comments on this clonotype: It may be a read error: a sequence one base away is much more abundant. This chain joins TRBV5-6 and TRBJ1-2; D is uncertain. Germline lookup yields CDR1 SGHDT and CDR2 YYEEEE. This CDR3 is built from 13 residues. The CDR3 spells CTSSSIAIYGYTF. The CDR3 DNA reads TGTACCAGCAGCTCTATCGCTATTTATGGCTACACCTTC.

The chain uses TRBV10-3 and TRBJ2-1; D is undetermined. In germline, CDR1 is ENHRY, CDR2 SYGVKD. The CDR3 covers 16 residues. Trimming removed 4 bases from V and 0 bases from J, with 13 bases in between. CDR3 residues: CAISGRYSSSYNEQFF. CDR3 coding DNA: TGTGCCATCAGTGGGCGCTATTCGAGCTCCTACAATGAGCAGTTCTTC.

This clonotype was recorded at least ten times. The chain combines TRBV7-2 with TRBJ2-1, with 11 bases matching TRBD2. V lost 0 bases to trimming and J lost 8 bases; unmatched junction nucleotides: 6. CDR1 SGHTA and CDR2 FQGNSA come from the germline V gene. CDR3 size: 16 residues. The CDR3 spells CASSLALAGGWDEQFF. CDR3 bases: TGTGCCAGCAGCTTAGCGCTAGCGGGGGGTTGGGATGAGCAGTTCTTC. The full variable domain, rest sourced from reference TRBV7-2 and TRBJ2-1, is GAGVSQSPSNKVTEKGKDVELRCDPISGHTALYWYRQSLGQGLEFLIYFQGNSAPDKSGLPSDRFSAERTGGSVSTLTIQRTQQEDSAVYLCASSLALAGGWDEQFFGPGTRLTVL.

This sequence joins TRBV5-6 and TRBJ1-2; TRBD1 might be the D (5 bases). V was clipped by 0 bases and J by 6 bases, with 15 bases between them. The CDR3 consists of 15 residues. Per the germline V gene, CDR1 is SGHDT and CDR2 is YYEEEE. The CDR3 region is CASSLVRRGYNGYTF. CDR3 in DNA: TGTGCCAGCAGCTTGGTACGGCGGGGGTATAATGGCTACACCTTC.

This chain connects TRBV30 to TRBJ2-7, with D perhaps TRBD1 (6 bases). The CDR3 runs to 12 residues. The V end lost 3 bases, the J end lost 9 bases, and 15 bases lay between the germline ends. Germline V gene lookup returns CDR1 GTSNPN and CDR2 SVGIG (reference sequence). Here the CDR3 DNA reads TGTGCCTGGAGCTTGGGACAACCTACGCAGTACTTC. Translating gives CAWSLGQPTQYF.

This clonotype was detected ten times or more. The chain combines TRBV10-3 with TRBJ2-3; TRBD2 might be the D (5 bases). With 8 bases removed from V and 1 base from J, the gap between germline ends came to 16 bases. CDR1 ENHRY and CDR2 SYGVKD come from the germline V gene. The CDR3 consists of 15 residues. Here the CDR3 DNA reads TGTGCCATCCGGAGTAGCGTGGAAGGCACAGATACGCAGTATTTT. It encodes CAIRSSVEGTDTQYF.

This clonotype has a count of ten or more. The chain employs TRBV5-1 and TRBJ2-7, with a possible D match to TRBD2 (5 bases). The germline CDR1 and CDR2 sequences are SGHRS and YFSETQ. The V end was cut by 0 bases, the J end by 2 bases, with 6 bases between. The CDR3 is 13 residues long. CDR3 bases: TGCGCCAGCAGCTTGGCGGGGACCTACGAGCAGTACTTC. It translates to CASSLAGTYEQYF.

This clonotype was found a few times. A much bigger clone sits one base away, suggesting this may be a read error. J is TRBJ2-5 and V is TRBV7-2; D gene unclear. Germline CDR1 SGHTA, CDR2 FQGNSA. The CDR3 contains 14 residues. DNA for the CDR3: TGTGCCAACAGCTTATACGACGGGCAAGAGACCCAGTACTTC. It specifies CANSLYDGQETQYF.

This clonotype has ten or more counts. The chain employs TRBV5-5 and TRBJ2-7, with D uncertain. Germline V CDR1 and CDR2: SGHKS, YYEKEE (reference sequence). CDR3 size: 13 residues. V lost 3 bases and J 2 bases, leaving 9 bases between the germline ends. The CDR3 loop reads CASSSITTYEQYV. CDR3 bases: TGTGCCAGCAGCTCAATCACCACCTACGAGCAGTACGTC.

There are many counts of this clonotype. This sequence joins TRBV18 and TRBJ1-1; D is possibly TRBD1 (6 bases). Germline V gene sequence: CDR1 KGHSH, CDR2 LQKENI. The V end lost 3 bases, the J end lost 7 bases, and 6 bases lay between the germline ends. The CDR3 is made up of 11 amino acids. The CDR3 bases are TGTGCCAGCTCACCGGACAGTGAAGCTTTCTTT. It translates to CASSPDSEAFF.